This T cell receptor (beta chain) was sequenced during a study of technical replicates of blood from several donors. Produced via immunoSEQ multiplex PCR; TCRdb's table is partial and in-frame only. The sample records over 50,000 clones, roughly 86% being singletons. Trimming cost V 0 bases and J 2 bases, with 13 bases left between them. This CDR3 contains 16 residues. The germline V gene has CDR1 MGHRA and CDR2 YSYEKL. This TCR came from a human donor in good health. Some clones in this sample may be carry-over from other donors' samples. The J gene is TRBJ1-2, the V gene TRBV4-1; no definite D call. The sample comprised PBMCs. In DNA, the CDR3 is TGCGCCAGCAGCCAAGAGATGGCGAGGCAAAACTATGGCTACACCTTC. As protein: CASSQEMARQNYGYTF.